Below, 17 T cell receptor beta chains from the same sample are listed, as sequenced in a study of T cell repertoires in cytomegalovirus infection. TCRdb re-called the reads through MiXCR, storing one row per CDR3 protein. The sample consists of about 180,000 distinct CDR3 sequences, about 15% of them appearing once. Source material: CD8+ T cells from PBMCs. These receptors originate from a human donor in good health (CMV status not recorded). Some clones in this sample may be carry-over from other donors' samples.

The rearrangement links TRBV20-1 to TRBJ2-7, with D hard to call. This CDR3 is built from 13 residues. The ends were cut back, 0 bases at V and 2 bases at J, with 8 bases in the middle. Germline lookup yields CDR1 DFQATT and CDR2 SNEGSKA (reference sequence). CDR3 coding DNA: TGCAGTGCTAGAGATTCCCACACCTACGAGCAGTACTTC. It encodes CSARDSHTYEQYF.

The chain carries TRBV27 and TRBJ1-5, with D uncertain. Trimming took 2 bases from V and 7 from J, leaving 9 bases between them. CDR1 is MNHEY, CDR2 SMNVEV, per germline (reference sequence). The CDR3 is 13 amino acids. The CDR3 sequence: CASSLRGRQPQHF. The CDR3 coding sequence is TGTGCCAGCAGTTTACGGGGAAGGCAGCCCCAGCATTTT.

The genes are TRBV20-1 and TRBJ2-2; D unresolved. CDR3 length: 12 residues. The germline CDR1 and CDR2 sequences are DFQATT and SNEGSKA (reference sequence). The V end lost 3 bases, the J end lost 5 bases, and 7 bases lay between the germline ends. The CDR3 DNA reads TGCAGTGCTAGCAAGGGAACCGGGGAGCTGTTTTTT. Amino acid sequence: CSASKGTGELFF.

This rearrangement joins TRBV7-2 to TRBJ1-1; tentatively, D is TRBD1 (6 bases). This CDR3 comprises 15 residues. The V end was cut by 2 bases, the J end by 5 bases, with 15 bases between. CDR1 SGHTA and CDR2 FQGNSA come from the germline V gene. In DNA, the CDR3 is TGTGCCAGCAGCTTATGGAGGAACAGGGATACTGAAGCTTTCTTT. Protein: CASSLWRNRDTEAFF.

This clonotype was counted only a few times. The V gene is TRBV28, the J gene TRBJ1-5; tentatively, D is TRBD1 (5 bases). Trimming left V 5 bases short and J 6 bases short, with 17 bases between. This CDR3 has 15 residues. The germline CDR1 and CDR2 sequences are MDHEN and SYDVKM. CDR3 sequence reads: CASSLFGQGGQPQHF. CDR3 nucleotide sequence: TGTGCCAGCAGTCTTTTCGGCCAGGGAGGTCAGCCCCAGCATTTT. Supplemented by reference TRBV28 and TRBJ1-5, the full variable domain reads DVKVTQSSRYLVKRTGEKVFLECVQDMDHENMFWYRQDPGLGLRLIYFSYDVKMKEKGDIPEGYSVSREKKERFSLILESASTNQTSMYLCASSLFGQGGQPQHFGDGTRLSIL.

This chain joins TRBV28 and TRBJ1-1; TRBD1 might be the D (5 bases). Trimming left V 2 bases short and J 4 bases short, with 11 bases between. Germline V CDR1 and CDR2: MDHEN, SYDVKM. CDR3 length equals 14 residues. Written as DNA, the CDR3 is TGTGCCAGCAGTTTAGCCAGGGTTGGCACTGAAGCTTTCTTT. Translated, it gives CASSLARVGTEAFF. The variable domain in full, completed from reference TRBV28 and TRBJ1-1, reads DVKVTQSSRYLVKRTGEKVFLECVQDMDHENMFWYRQDPGLGLRLIYFSYDVKMKEKGDIPEGYSVSREKKERFSLILESASTNQTSMYLCASSLARVGTEAFFGQGTRLTVV.

This clonotype was seen a few times. In nucleotides, the CDR3 is TGTGCCAGCACCCATTCCCAGGGCCATGGCTACAATGAGCAGTTCTTC. Protein product: CASTHSQGHGYNEQFF. The chain is built from TRBV7-9 and TRBJ2-1, with a weak D call TRBD1 (5 bases). CDR1 and CDR2 from the germline V gene are SEHNR and FQNEAQ (reference sequence). The CDR3 covers 16 residues. V was pared by 7 bases and J by 3 bases, with 19 bases between.

The sample holds a few counts of this clonotype. The chain carries TRBV10-3 and TRBJ2-7; D possibly uses TRBD1 or TRBD2 (5 bases each). V was pared by 0 bases and J by 4 bases, with 16 bases between. Looked up from germline, CDR1 is ENHRY and CDR2 is SYGVKD. The CDR3 totals 16 residues. The CDR3 spells CAISESRSRDGYEQYF. The CDR3 DNA reads as TGTGCCATCAGTGAGTCAAGGTCTAGGGACGGTTACGAGCAGTACTTC.

There are a few counts of this clonotype. The chain couples TRBV7-9 to TRBJ2-6; perhaps TRBD1 as D (5 bases). Trimming cost V 1 base and J 4 bases, with 14 bases left between them. The CDR3 loop spans 17 amino acids. Per germline, CDR1 SEHNR and CDR2 FQNEAQ (reference sequence). The CDR3 coding sequence is TGTGCCAGCAGCTTAGGGAGTAGGGGTTCCGGGGCCAACGTCCTGACTTTC. This sequence encodes CASSLGSRGSGANVLTF.

The rearrangement links TRBV5-6 to TRBJ1-5; D not resolved. The V end was cut by 0 bases, the J end by 10 bases, with 11 bases between. The germline CDR1 and CDR2 sequences are SGHDT and YYEEEE. CDR3 length equals 13 residues. The CDR3 region has the DNA TGTGCCAGCAGCTTGGGTTCAGGTAAACCCCAGCATTTT. It encodes CASSLGSGKPQHF.

This clonotype showed up just a few times. This chain connects TRBV7-2 to TRBJ2-7; D may be TRBD1 (6 bases). Germline-derived CDR1 and CDR2 are SGHTA and FQGNSA. V gave up 1 base and J gave up 4 bases, with 14 bases separating them. The CDR3 contains 15 residues. The CDR3 loop is CASSLGAGAAYEQYF. The CDR3 bases are TGTGCCAGCAGCTTAGGTGCAGGGGCAGCGTACGAGCAGTACTTC.

V gene TRBV25-1 combines with J gene TRBJ1-1; tentative D call: TRBD1 (6 bases). CDR1 and CDR2 from the germline V gene are MGHDK and SYGVNS. Trimming removed 10 bases from V and 7 bases from J, with 13 bases in between. This CDR3 is 11 amino acids long. In nucleotides, the CDR3 is TGTGCCACCATCACAGGGTATGAAGCTTTCTTT. It is translated as CATITGYEAFF.

This clonotype was seen more than once but under ten times. V gene TRBV20-1 combines with J gene TRBJ2-7; D call uncertain. Trimming pared 0 bases from V and 2 bases from J, leaving 11 bases between. This CDR3 is 14 amino acids long. CDR1 and CDR2 (germline): DFQATT, SNEGSKA (reference sequence). The CDR3 region is CSARDLALTYEQYF. DNA for the CDR3: TGCAGTGCTAGAGATCTGGCGTTAACCTACGAGCAGTACTTC.

V and J are TRBV6-2 or TRBV6-3 and TRBJ1-3; D may be TRBD1 (6 bases). Looked up from germline, CDR1 is MNHEY and CDR2 is SVGEGT. The CDR3 covers 16 residues. Trimming removed 0 bases at V and 0 bases at J, with 9 bases between. CDR3 in amino acids: CASSYSKDSSGNTIYF. The CDR3 DNA is TGTGCCAGCAGTTACTCGAAGGACAGCTCTGGAAACACCATATATTTT.

This clonotype came up many times. The CDR3 sequence is CASSPGFPGQIPYEQYF. CDR3 DNA sequence: TGTGCCAGCAGCCCCGGCTTCCCGGGACAGATACCCTACGAGCAGTACTTC. The rearrangement uses TRBV5-6 and TRBJ2-7, with 7 bases fitting TRBD1. Trimming took 4 bases from V and 2 from J; bases not matched to a gene: 15. Germline loops: CDR1 SGHDT, CDR2 YYEEEE. CDR3 length: 17 amino acids.

This clonotype appeared a few times. The chain is built from TRBV29-1 and TRBJ2-7, with D perhaps given as TRBD1 or TRBD2 (5 bases each). CDR1 is SQVTM, CDR2 ANQGSEA, per germline. CDR3 length: 15 residues. Trimming removed 2 bases from V and 0 bases from J, with 14 bases in between. CDR3 DNA: TGCAGCGTTGAATGGGGGTCCACCATCTCCTACGAGCAGTACTTC. It translates to CSVEWGSTISYEQYF.

V and J are TRBV6-5 and TRBJ2-7, with 9 bases identical to TRBD1. The junction had 1 base not matched to a gene; V was cut back by 4 bases and J by 0 bases. This CDR3 has 14 amino acids. Germline CDR1 reads MNHEY; CDR2 reads SVGAGI. CDR3 DNA: TGTGCCAGCAGTTGGGACAGGGCCTCCTACGAGCAGTACTTC. Amino acid sequence: CASSWDRASYEQYF.